The 9 T cell receptor beta chains below were found in one sample sequenced in a study of human T cells and chemical hapten exposure. Each CDR3 protein is one row after TCRdb ran MiXCR on the RACE reads. In the table there are roughly 260,000 distinct CDR3 sequences, about 9% of which are singletons. Documented time point: pre-sensitization, week 0. This sample's treatment: therapeutic diphenylcyclopropenone sensitization with weekly scalp DPC. The starting material was whole blood, obtained in connection with sensitization to the hapten diphenylcyclopropenone (DPC). These receptors were taken from a woman in her 40s with alopecia areata. Some clones in this sample may be carry-over from other donors' samples.

The genes are TRBV29-1 and TRBJ2-1; D remains ambiguous. CDR3 size: 12 residues. Trimming cost V 6 bases and J 6 bases, with 12 bases left between them. In germline, CDR1 is SQVTM, CDR2 ANQGSEA. The CDR3 DNA sequence: TGCAGCGTAGAGACCCCTGGCAATGAGCAGTTCTTC. As protein: CSVETPGNEQFF.

The V and J genes are TRBV6-5 and TRBJ1-4; D might be TRBD1 (6 bases). The V end lost 0 bases, the J end lost 5 bases, and 10 bases lay between the germline ends. From germline, CDR1 is MNHEY and CDR2 SVGAGI. The CDR3 runs to 15 residues. CDR3 protein: CASSYSRDRNEKLFF. The CDR3 nucleotides read TGTGCCAGCAGTTACTCGAGAGACAGGAATGAAAAACTGTTTTTT.

The chain links TRBV12-3 or TRBV12-4 to TRBJ1-5; D perhaps matches TRBD1 (6 bases). The CDR3 runs 14 residues. The V gene lost 3 bases and the J gene lost 6 bases, with 12 bases spanning the gap. The CDR3 here is CASSFEGGSQPQHF. CDR3 nucleotide sequence: TGTGCCAGCAGTTTCGAAGGGGGAAGTCAGCCCCAGCATTTT.

This clonotype was observed a handful of times. This chain connects TRBV29-1 to TRBJ2-6, with TRBD2 as a possible D gene (6 bases). The CDR3 length is 17 residues. Per germline, CDR1 SQVTM and CDR2 ANQGSEA. The germline V and J ends were trimmed by 4 bases and 0 bases, with 16 bases remaining between them. The CDR3 is CSVGSRDKFSGANVLTF. The CDR3 coding sequence is TGCAGCGTTGGGTCGCGGGATAAGTTCTCTGGGGCCAACGTCCTGACTTTC.

The V gene is TRBV20-1, the J gene TRBJ1-5, with D perhaps matching TRBD1 (5 bases). There are 14 residues in the CDR3. V was shortened by 0 bases and J by 3 bases, with 9 bases between the two germline ends. CDR1 DFQATT and CDR2 SNEGSKA come from the germline V gene (reference sequence). CDR3 protein: CSAREPGNNQPQHF. The CDR3 coding sequence is TGCAGTGCTAGAGAACCAGGGAACAATCAGCCCCAGCATTTT.

This clonotype was counted at least ten times. V and J are TRBV7-2 and TRBJ1-1, with D possibly TRBD1 on 6 matching bases. This CDR3 has 14 residues. Germline V gene data show CDR1 as SGHTA and CDR2 as FQGNSA. Trimming cost V 5 bases and J 4 bases, with 14 bases left between them. The CDR3 is CASSRTTGSTEAFF. As DNA, the CDR3 is TGTGCCAGCAGCCGAACCACAGGGTCCACTGAAGCTTTCTTT.

This clonotype was seen ten or more times. The CDR3 here is CASSLTAYEQYF. In nucleotides, the CDR3 is TGTGCCAGCAGCTTAACGGCCTACGAGCAGTACTTC. The chain uses TRBV7-9 and TRBJ2-7; D is unresolved. This CDR3 contains 12 residues. Germline V gene lookup returns CDR1 SEHNR and CDR2 FQNEAQ (reference sequence). With 2 bases removed from V and 2 bases from J, the gap between germline ends came to 4 bases.

The CDR3: CASSLGATGELFF. For the CDR3, the DNA is TGTGCCAGCAGTTTAGGGGCCACCGGGGAGCTGTTTTTT. J is TRBJ2-2 and V is TRBV12-3 or TRBV12-4; D is unclear. The CDR3 is 13 amino acids. The V end lost 1 base, the J end lost 4 bases, and 4 bases lay between the germline ends.

The table lists this clonotype with a few counts. The chain combines TRBV10-3 with TRBJ2-1; D is possibly TRBD2 (6 bases). Germline CDR1 and CDR2: ENHRY and SYGVKD. V was clipped by 4 bases and J by 5 bases, with 12 bases between them. The CDR3 is 14 amino acids. The CDR3 DNA is TGTGCCATCAGTGTTTCTAAGCGGGACAATGAGCAGTTCTTC. Translation gives CAISVSKRDNEQFF.